A single sample gave rise to the 4 T cell receptor beta chains below, sequenced in a study of shared clonotypes between healthy human individuals. Profiling relied on immunoSEQ multiplex PCR, and the TCRdb table lists in-frame clones only, not all of them. The data contain 450,000 to 550,000 clones, less than 85% of them singletons. Sequenced: PBMCs. The receptors shown here come from a woman between 35 and 50 years old in good health. Some clones in this sample may be carry-over from other donors' samples.

This chain uses TRBV10-3 with TRBJ2-2; TRBD2 matches 7 bases. The junction had 5 bases not matched to a gene; V was cut back by 10 bases and J by 3 bases. CDR3 length: 13 residues. In germline, CDR1 is ENHRY, CDR2 SYGVKD. The CDR3 protein is CASGLGDTGELFF. In DNA, the CDR3 is TGTGCCAGCGGACTAGGGGACACCGGGGAGCTGTTTTTT.

V gene TRBV7-3 combines with J gene TRBJ1-1; 9 bases map to TRBD1. This CDR3 spans 18 amino acids. CDR1 and CDR2 from the germline V gene are SGHTA and FQGTGA. V shed 5 bases, J shed 3 bases, and the junction held 16 bases outside the gene matches. CDR3 bases: TGTGCCAGCAGCCGAAACCCCGGGACAGGGTTATCGGACACTGAAGCTTTCTTT. Translation: CASSRNPGTGLSDTEAFF.

The V gene is TRBV27, the J gene TRBJ2-3; D is unclear. Looked up from germline, CDR1 is MNHEY and CDR2 is SMNVEV (reference sequence). CDR3 size: 13 residues. Trimming removed 2 bases from V and 2 bases from J, with 5 bases in between. CDR3 sequence: CASSLPYTDTQYF. CDR3 nucleotides: TGTGCCAGCAGTTTACCATACACAGATACGCAGTATTTT.

The chain carries TRBV19 and TRBJ2-3; TRBD2 matches at 11 bases. The CDR3 runs 17 residues. Germline lookup yields CDR1 LNHDA and CDR2 SQIVND (reference sequence). V was clipped by 3 bases and J by 2 bases; unmatched bases: 7. CDR3 DNA sequence: TGTGCCAGTAGTATTGGGATTAGCGGGAGGGCCACAGATACGCAGTATTTT. Translated: CASSIGISGRATDTQYF.